This is a list of T cell receptor beta chains from one sample in a study of TIL therapy for anti-PD-1-resistant metastatic lung cancer. Clones were sequenced by immunoSEQ multiplex PCR, and TCRdb holds only the in-frame ones, with some missing. The repertoire holds about 59,000 clones, with about 73% as singletons. Sequenced here: blood, sampled at baseline. The origin of the receptors is a person aged 25 to 79 with non-small cell lung cancer. The conserved cysteine and the conserved F or W are not part of the CDR3 here. Clone size, where shown, is once, few, many, or a class for clones that have expanded.

v_call clone_size cdr3_aa
TRBV27 . ASSSGYGSPLH
TRBV11-3 . ASSPSGTSGLYEQY
TRBV25-1 few ASSETPWEGLETQY
TRBV18 . ASSPATGQGLVETQY
TRBV11-3 . ASSLDGLVAPNEQF
TRBV6-5 . ASSYSAGQGASGYT
TRBV6-1 . ASGATGNTEAF
TRBV7-9 few ASSLINPSGYT
TRBV30 . AWGSSSNQPQH
TRBV7-2 few ASTRTLNTEAF
TRBV12-2 . ASRPRFLSTDTQY
TRBV4-3 . ASSQGTGPGNQPQH
TRBV4-3 . ASSQSSGSNYEQY
TRBV29-1 once SAFRTVNEQY
TRBV27 once ASSFILTGERVAEAF
TRBV7-9 . ASSLAEAGGTDTQY
TRBV7-8 . ASSQQGGAGNGYT
TRBV15 . ATSKYSSAGEQF
TRBV28 . AKGGRQDPYEQY
TRBV2 few ASSDRGRAQPQH
TRBV10-3 few AISVDSSGNTIY
TRBV9 . ASSDRGRNTIY
TRBV2 . ASRDDRESSYEQY
TRBV5-1 . ASMGPGLYGYT
TRBV21-1 . ASSKRDNDRGVLDRLF
TRBV7-8 . ASSRTGTSGSNIQY
TRBV14 . ASSRGPGETQY
TRBV2 once ASSEGGRGGGYT
TRBV29-1 few SVERNYGYT
TRBV30 . AWSVRQTNYGYT
TRBV29-1 few SVEDPRGVTDTQY
TRBV28 . ASSPDSHPLYTQY
TRBV5-1 . ASSLVLAGQETQY
TRBV7-6 . ASSSGAGGETQY
TRBV7-8 medium-sized ASRGPGGNQPQH
TRBV19 few ASSLADSAGYT
TRBV7-6 . ASSPDYNSPLH
TRBV6-1 . ASKNRAGETQY
TRBV19 . ASSYTAGTPNTEAF
TRBV30 . AWSVGGATSSTDTQY
TRBV19 . ASSQTGGGTEAF
TRBV6-1 few ASTTGANYGYT
TRBV7-8 . ASSPRTGSTEAF
TRBV18 . ASSPLSGYGVYEQY
TRBV15 . ATSRTTSGGTIKNIQY
TRBV5-1 . ASSLTEDQPQH
TRBV6-5 . ASRRDRGGTDTQY
TRBV6-1 . ASSESGHEQY